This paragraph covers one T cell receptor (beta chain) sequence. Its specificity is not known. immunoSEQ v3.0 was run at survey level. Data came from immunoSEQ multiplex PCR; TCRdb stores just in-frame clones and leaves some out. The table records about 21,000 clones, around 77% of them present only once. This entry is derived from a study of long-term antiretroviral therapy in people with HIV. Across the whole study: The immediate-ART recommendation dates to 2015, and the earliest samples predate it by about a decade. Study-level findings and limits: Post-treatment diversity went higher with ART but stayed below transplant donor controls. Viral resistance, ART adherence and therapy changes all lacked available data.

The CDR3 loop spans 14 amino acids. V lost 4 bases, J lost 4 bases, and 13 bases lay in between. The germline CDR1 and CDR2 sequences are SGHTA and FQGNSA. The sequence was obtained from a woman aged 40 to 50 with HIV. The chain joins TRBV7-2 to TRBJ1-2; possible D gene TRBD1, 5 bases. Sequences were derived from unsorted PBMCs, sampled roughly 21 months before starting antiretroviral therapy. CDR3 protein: CASSYPRVAYGYTF. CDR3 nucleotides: TGTGCCAGCAGCTATCCCAGGGTTGCCTATGGCTACACCTTC.